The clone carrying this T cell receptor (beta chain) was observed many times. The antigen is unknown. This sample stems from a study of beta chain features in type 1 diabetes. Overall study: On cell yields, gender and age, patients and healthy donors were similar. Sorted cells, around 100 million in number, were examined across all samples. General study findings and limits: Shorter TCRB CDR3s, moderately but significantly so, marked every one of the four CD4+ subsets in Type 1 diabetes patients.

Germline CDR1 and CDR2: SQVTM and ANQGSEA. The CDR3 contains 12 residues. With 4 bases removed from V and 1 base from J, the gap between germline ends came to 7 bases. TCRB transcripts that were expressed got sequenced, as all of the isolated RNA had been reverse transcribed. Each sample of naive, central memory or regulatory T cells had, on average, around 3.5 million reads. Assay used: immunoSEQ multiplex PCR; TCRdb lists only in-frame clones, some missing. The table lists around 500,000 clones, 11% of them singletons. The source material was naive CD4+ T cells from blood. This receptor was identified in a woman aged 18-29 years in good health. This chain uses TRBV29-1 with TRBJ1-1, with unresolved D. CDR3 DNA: TGCAGCGTTGCGTACGCGAACACTGAAGCTTTCTTT. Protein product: CSVAYANTEAFF.